The 23 T cell receptor beta chains below come from one sample, sequenced in a study of breast tumors, draining lymph nodes, adjacent tissues. TCRdb itself ran the multiplex PCR reads through MiXCR, one entry per CDR3 protein. The repertoire has just under 65,000 distinct CDR3 sequences, less than 75% of them found once; the top ten carry roughly 19%. Sequencing was done on a sample of breast tumor tissue. These receptors all stem from a female donor with breast cancer. Some clones in this sample may be carry-over from other donors' samples.

J is TRBJ2-7 and V is TRBV27; 7 bases fit TRBD2. The CDR3 is made up of 18 amino acids. CDR1 and CDR2 from the germline V gene are MNHEY and SMNVEV (reference sequence). Losses at the gene ends were 6 bases for V and 0 bases for J; bases not matched to a gene: 17. CDR3 sequence (DNA): TGTGCCAGCAGCGTAGCCGCCAGCAGGCCTAGCGGCTCCTACGAGCAGTACTTC. As protein: CASSVAASRPSGSYEQYF.

Points on this clonotype: The final CDR3 position lacks the conserved phenylalanine or tryptophan, pointing to a likely read error. The DNA is left out, because the CDR3 cannot be placed on it with certainty; the CDR3 is given as TCRdb lists it. CDR3: CAISESASVNTGELSS. The chain recombines TRBV10-3 with TRBJ2-2; the table names TRBD2, a call not compared with the DNA. The CDR3 spans 16 amino acids, including both terminal residues. Germline lookup yields CDR1 ENHRY and CDR2 SYGVKD.

This clonotype appeared many times. The CDR3 sequence: CAISAAGGHGDTQYF. DNA of the CDR3: TGTGCCATCAGTGCAGCGGGGGGGCATGGAGATACGCAGTATTTT. The chain links TRBV10-3 to TRBJ2-3; TRBD2 matches 10 bases. CDR3 length: 15 amino acids. The V and J ends lost 4 bases and 5 bases, in that order; junction bases with no gene match: 6. CDR1 ENHRY and CDR2 SYGVKD come from the germline V gene.

In its sample, this clonotype was seen many times. The chain couples TRBV10-3 to TRBJ1-1; possibly TRBD1 for D (5 bases). V was clipped by 8 bases and J by 5 bases, with 15 bases between them. This CDR3 has 13 residues. Looked up from germline, CDR1 is ENHRY and CDR2 is SYGVKD. CDR3 amino acids: CAIRGSLETEAFF. The CDR3 nucleotides read TGTGCCATCCGGGGCAGTTTGGAAACTGAAGCTTTCTTT.

The chain couples TRBV29-1 to TRBJ2-1, with 13 bases fitting TRBD2. The J segment lost 8 bases and the V segment lost 3 bases, leaving 10 bases of the junction unmatched. The CDR3 length is 16 residues. Looked up from germline, CDR1 is SQVTM and CDR2 is ANQGSEA. CDR3 in amino acids: CSVDPYQTSGGYEQFF. CDR3 sequence (DNA): TGCAGCGTTGACCCTTACCAGACTAGCGGGGGGTATGAGCAGTTCTTC.

V gene TRBV2 combines with J gene TRBJ2-2; 14 bases are a match to TRBD2. After removal of 6 bases from V and 0 bases from J, the junction contained 6 bases not matched to a gene. The CDR3 is made up of 18 amino acids. Germline CDR1 reads SNHLY; CDR2 reads FYNNEI. DNA of the CDR3: TGTGCCAGCAGGTTGACTAGCGGGGGGGCGCCGAACACCGGGGAGCTGTTTTTT. It yields the protein CASRLTSGGAPNTGELFF.

This clonotype has a count of ten or more. V gene TRBV10-1 combines with J gene TRBJ1-3; D gene ambiguous. The ends were cut back, 6 bases at V and 0 bases at J, with 6 bases in the middle. Per the germline V gene, CDR1 is WNHNN and CDR2 is SYGVQD (reference sequence). The CDR3 runs 13 residues. The CDR3 region is CASRAYSGNTIYF. The DNA for the CDR3 is TGCGCCAGCAGAGCCTACTCTGGAAACACCATATATTTT.

This clonotype was recorded at least ten times. This chain joins TRBV9 and TRBJ2-2; 7 bases fit TRBD1. CDR1 SGDLS and CDR2 YYNGEE come from the germline V gene. The CDR3 loop spans 18 amino acids. V trimming: 0 bases; J trimming: 2 bases; junction bases outside the gene matches: 10. CDR3 coding DNA: TGTGCCAGCAGCGTAGACGGAATGGGACAGATTAACACCGGGGAGCTGTTTTTT. It translates to CASSVDGMGQINTGELFF.

The chain employs TRBV9 and TRBJ2-6; D call uncertain. The CDR3 runs to 10 residues. The germline CDR1 and CDR2 sequences are SGDLS and YYNGEE. V was pared by 4 bases and J by 11 bases, with 4 bases between. In nucleotides, the CDR3 is TGTGCCAGCAGCCTTCACGTCCTGACTTTC. Translating gives CASSLHVLTF.

This rearrangement joins TRBV14 to TRBJ1-2; D remains ambiguous. CDR3 length: 15 amino acids. Germline-derived CDR1 and CDR2 are SGHDN and FVKESK. V was shortened by 6 bases and J by 4 bases, with 18 bases between the two germline ends. CDR3 sequence reads: CASSLVDLNPYGYTF. In nucleotides, the CDR3 is TGTGCCAGCAGTTTGGTCGATCTCAACCCCTATGGCTACACCTTC.

This clonotype showed up many times. The V gene is TRBV5-4, the J gene TRBJ2-3; D is uncertain. The length of the CDR3 is 15 residues. Germline values: CDR1 SGHNT, CDR2 YYREEE (reference sequence). Trimming removed 6 bases at V and 3 bases at J, with 17 bases between. In DNA, the CDR3 is TGTGCCAGCACCCCCGGAGCGAAGGATACAGATACGCAGTATTTT. Its protein product is CASTPGAKDTDTQYF.

This chain joins TRBV24-1 and TRBJ2-1; 8 bases match TRBD2. Germline-derived CDR1 and CDR2 are KGHDR and SFDVKD. Unmatched junction bases numbered 6, after V lost 2 bases and J lost 7 bases. The CDR3 covers 15 residues. CDR3 nucleotides: TGTGCCACCAGTGATTCAACCGGGACTAGAAATGAGCAGTTCTTC. Translation: CATSDSTGTRNEQFF.

This rearrangement joins TRBV2 to TRBJ1-2; no definite D call. This CDR3 contains 14 residues. V was trimmed by 1 base and J by 1 base, leaving 7 bases between them. The germline gives CDR1 SNHLY, CDR2 FYNNEI. In nucleotides, the CDR3 is TGTGCCAGCAGTGAAGAGGCAATTAACTATGGCTACACCTTC. It encodes CASSEEAINYGYTF.

This clonotype has at least ten counts. J is TRBJ2-1 and V is TRBV7-8; 12 nucleotides align to TRBD1. In germline, CDR1 is SGHVS, CDR2 FQNEAQ. The CDR3 contains 16 residues. V dropped 6 bases and J dropped 4; count of bases not matched to a gene: 7. The CDR3 loop reads CASSPGTGGLYNEQFF. In DNA, the CDR3 is TGTGCCAGCAGTCCCGGGACAGGGGGCCTTTACAATGAGCAGTTCTTC.

This clonotype appeared many times. This chain uses TRBV2 with TRBJ2-7; 8 nucleotides match TRBD1. With 4 bases clipped from V and 9 bases from J, the junction kept 14 bases outside the gene matches. CDR3 length equals 15 residues. Germline values: CDR1 SNHLY, CDR2 FYNNEI. DNA for the CDR3: TGTGCCAGCAGTGGACAGGGGCCTTACACCGGCGGGCAGTACTTC. It is translated as CASSGQGPYTGGQYF. Drawing the rest from reference TRBV2 and TRBJ2-7, the complete variable domain is EPEVTQTPSHQVTQMGQEVILRCVPISNHLYFYWYRQILGQKVEFLVSFYNNEISEKSEIFDDQFSVERPDGSNFTLKIRSTKLEDSAMYFCASSGQGPYTGGQYFGPGTRLTVT.

This clonotype was recorded many times. The chain recombines TRBV2 with TRBJ1-5; tentatively, D is TRBD1 (5 bases). The CDR3 loop spans 15 amino acids. CDR1 and CDR2 from the germline V gene are SNHLY and FYNNEI. V was clipped by 7 bases and J by 0 bases, with 13 bases between them. The CDR3 sequence: CASKPLTDSNQPQHF. The DNA for the CDR3 is TGTGCCAGCAAGCCCCTGACAGATAGCAATCAGCCCCAGCATTTT.

This clonotype was counted many times. The rearrangement uses TRBV14 and TRBJ2-3; D is uncertain. Between the trimmed V and J ends, which lost 3 bases and 2 bases, there was a span of 9 bases. CDR3 size: 14 residues. In germline, CDR1 is SGHDN, CDR2 FVKESK. The DNA of the CDR3 is TGTGCCAGCAGCCATGACCGATCCACAGATACGCAGTATTTT. Protein: CASSHDRSTDTQYF.

V usage is TRBV20-1 and J usage is TRBJ1-4; 9 bases fit TRBD1. The CDR3 consists of 14 residues. Germline V lookup: CDR1 DFQATT, CDR2 SNEGSKA (reference sequence). The junction had 9 bases not matched to a gene; V was cut back by 5 bases and J by 8 bases. Written as DNA, the CDR3 is TGCAGTGCTTCAGACCCCGGGACAGGGGAAAAACTGTTTTTT. It encodes CSASDPGTGEKLFF.

This chain joins TRBV2 and TRBJ2-1; no clear D gene. The length of the CDR3 is 13 residues. The germline V gene has CDR1 SNHLY and CDR2 FYNNEI. V lost 1 base, J lost 4 bases, and 5 bases lay in between. CDR3 in DNA: TGTGCCAGCAGTGAAGAGGGATACAATGAGCAGTTCTTC. This codes for CASSEEGYNEQFF.

This clonotype was detected ten times or more. V and J are TRBV2 and TRBJ1-2; 10 bases match TRBD1. V was pared by 5 bases and J by 5 bases, with 8 bases of the junction left unmatched. The CDR3 is 15 amino acids. Germline V gene data show CDR1 as SNHLY and CDR2 as FYNNEI. This chain's CDR3 is CASSIRDRGGYGYTF. DNA for the CDR3: TGTGCCAGCAGTATTAGGGACAGGGGAGGATATGGCTACACCTTC.

This clonotype has more than one count but fewer than ten. V gene TRBV11-2 combines with J gene TRBJ2-4; 13 nucleotides match TRBD2. Losses at the gene ends were 5 bases for V and 11 bases for J; bases not matched to a gene: 6. Germline assignment: CDR1 SGHAT and CDR2 FQNNGV. The CDR3 sequence is 14 residues long. The CDR3 DNA reads TGTGCCAGCAGCACCCGGACTAGCGGGGGCCTTCAGTACTTC. Translation: CASSTRTSGGLQYF.

The chain couples TRBV20-1 to TRBJ2-3; 16 bases agree with TRBD2. V was pared by 6 bases and J by 6 bases, with 15 bases of the junction left unmatched. The CDR3 is 18 amino acids. CDR1 is DFQATT, CDR2 SNEGSKA, per germline (reference sequence). The CDR3 protein is CSASMRGGLAGGRDTQYF. CDR3 nucleotides: TGCAGTGCCAGTATGAGAGGGGGACTAGCGGGGGGGCGGGATACGCAGTATTTT.

This clonotype was observed at least ten times. The gene calls are TRBV6-2 or TRBV6-3 and TRBJ1-5, with TRBD1 matching over 9 bases. With V trimmed by 6 bases and J by 2 bases, 8 bases remained unmatched. CDR1 is MNHEY and CDR2 is SVGEGT in the germline V gene. CDR3 length: 16 amino acids. CDR3 nucleotides: TGTGCCAGCAGAAAATACGACAGGGGGGGCAATCAGCCCCAGCATTTT. This sequence encodes CASRKYDRGGNQPQHF.